Listed below are T cell receptor beta chains from one sample, sequenced in a study of T cell responses to AZD1222 COVID-19 vaccine. The repertoire was sequenced with immunoSEQ multiplex PCR; TCRdb's copy has only in-frame clones and lacks some. The data contain 120,000 or so clones, more than 85% of them singletons. Sequenced material: peripheral blood, taken on day 0 of MenACWY control vaccination. These receptors came from an adult in good health. Each CDR3 is given with its conserved first and last residue. D genes are given only for firm matches. Part of the rows lack a size; the others show once, few, many or a class for expanded clones.

size	D	V	J	DNA	CDR3
few	NA	TRBV14	TRBJ2-5	TGTGCCAGCAGCAACAGGGGACTCCAAGAGACCCAGTACTTC	CASSNRGLQETQYF
NA	TRBD2	TRBV7-2	TRBJ2-7	TGTGCCAGCAGCCCAGAACTAGCGGGAGGCTACGAGCAGTACTTC	CASSPELAGGYEQYF
NA	NA	TRBV3-1/TRBV3-2	TRBJ2-3	TGTGCCAGCAGCCAAGGCCCATCCACAGATACGCAGTATTTT	CASSQGPSTDTQYF
NA	TRBD2	TRBV27	TRBJ2-1	TGTGCCAGCAGGGGACCATGGACTAGCTCCTACAATGAGCAGTTCTTC	CASRGPWTSSYNEQFF
once	TRBD1	TRBV23-1	TRBJ1-6	TGCGCCAGCAGACTATTGACAGGGAAGGGTTCACCCCTCCACTTT	CASRLLTGKGSPLHF
NA	TRBD2	TRBV9	TRBJ2-1	TGTGCCAGCAGCCAACGGACTAGCGGGACCTACAATGAGCAGTTCTTC	CASSQRTSGTYNEQFF
NA	TRBD1	TRBV6-5	TRBJ2-5	TGTGCCAGCGGGCGGACAGGGGGCTTAGAGACCCAGTACTTC	CASGRTGGLETQYF
NA	NA	TRBV3-1/TRBV3-2	TRBJ1-5	TGTGCCAGCAGCCAAAGGGTCGGGGCTAGCAATCAGCCCCAGCATTTT	CASSQRVGASNQPQHF
NA	NA	TRBV15	TRBJ1-4	TGTGCCACCAGCAGAGGGGAGGGGCAAATTAGTACGGAAAAACTGTTTTTT	CATSRGEGQISTEKLFF
NA	NA	TRBV5-4	TRBJ2-2	TGTGCCAGCAGCTTTGGGTTGACGGAGAACACCGGGGAGCTGTTTTTT	CASSFGLTENTGELFF
NA	TRBD2	TRBV7-9	TRBJ2-7	TGTGCCAGCAGCGAACTAGCGGAGACTTTCTACGAGCAGTACTTC	CASSELAETFYEQYF
NA	NA	TRBV4-1	TRBJ1-2	TGCGCCAGCAGCCCGACTGGGAGCGCCTATGGCTACACCTTC	CASSPTGSAYGYTF
NA	NA	TRBV10-3	TRBJ1-1	TGTGCCATCGGAACCGTGTTGGAGAGTGAAGCTTTCTTT	CAIGTVLESEAFF
NA	TRBD1	TRBV6-5	TRBJ1-2	TGTGCCAGCAGCCCGGACAGGGACATTTATGGCTACACCTTC	CASSPDRDIYGYTF
NA	TRBD2	TRBV7-3	TRBJ2-5	TGTGCCAGCAGCCCTTTAGCGGGAATAGAGACCCAGTACTTC	CASSPLAGIETQYF
NA	NA	TRBV30	TRBJ1-1	TGTGCCTGGAGACTCAGTCCGTCTGAAGCTTTCTTT	CAWRLSPSEAFF
NA	TRBD2	TRBV11-3	TRBJ2-1	TGTGCCAGCAGCTCACAAGCGGGAGACAATATCAACAATGAGCAGTTCTTC	CASSSQAGDNINNEQFF
NA	NA	TRBV5-5	TRBJ1-3	TGTGCCAGCACCGGACACCTTAGCTCTGGAAACACCATATATTTT	CASTGHLSSGNTIYF
NA	TRBD2	TRBV7-9	TRBJ2-7	TGTGCCAGCAGCTCTAGAGCGGGAGTCAACGAGCAGTACTTC	CASSSRAGVNEQYF
NA	NA	TRBV7-2	TRBJ1-2	TGTGCCAGCAGCCCGACAACCGGACCCTCCGAGTATGGCTACACCTTC	CASSPTTGPSEYGYTF
NA	NA	TRBV7-2	TRBJ2-7	TGTGCCAGCAGCCCCGGCGGGCTAGGCCTTGGCGAGCAGTACTTC	CASSPGGLGLGEQYF
NA	NA	TRBV5-1	TRBJ1-6	TGCGCCAGCAGCTATAACTCCGGGTCACCCCTCCACTTT	CASSYNSGSPLHF
NA	TRBD1	TRBV27	TRBJ1-1	TGTGCCAGCAGTTTGAGACAGGGGAACACTGAAGCTTTCTTT	CASSLRQGNTEAFF
NA	TRBD2	TRBV7-6	TRBJ2-1	TGTGCCAGCAGCTTGGGACTAGCGGGACTAAACTCTCAGTTCTTC	CASSLGLAGLNSQFF
NA	TRBD1	TRBV5-5	TRBJ2-5	TGTGCCAGCAGCTTGGTACAGGGGGGTCCAGAGACCCAGTACTTC	CASSLVQGGPETQYF
NA	NA	TRBV13	TRBJ1-1	TGTGCCAGCAGCTTTCTCCGGGAAAAGGGGATGAACACTGAAGCTTTCTTT	CASSFLREKGMNTEAFF
NA	NA	TRBV6-5	TRBJ1-1	TGTGCCAGCAGGGCCCTCAGGGGAACGACTGAAGCTTTCTTT	CASRALRGTTEAFF
NA	NA	TRBV7-2	TRBJ2-5	TGTGCCAGCAGCTTAGTCACGGGGGTGGGGGAGACCCAGTACTTC	CASSLVTGVGETQYF
NA	TRBD1	TRBV25-1	TRBJ1-2	TGTGCCAGCAGTGAGCCTACAGGGGCGGACTATGGCTACACCTTC	CASSEPTGADYGYTF
once	TRBD1	TRBV19	TRBJ1-5	TGTGCCAGTACACCCGGACAGGGAAGGAGCAATCAGCCCCAGCATTTT	CASTPGQGRSNQPQHF
NA	TRBD2	TRBV6-5	TRBJ2-7	TGTGCCAGCAGTTACTCCCTAGCGGCCTACGAGCAGTACTTC	CASSYSLAAYEQYF
NA	TRBD2	TRBV29-1	TRBJ2-1	TGCAGCGTTGAAGATGGCGGGAGAAGCAATGAGCAGTTCTTC	CSVEDGGRSNEQFF
NA	NA	TRBV11-3	TRBJ1-1	TGTGCCAGCAGCTTAGATTGGGGGGCGAGTGAAGCTTTCTTT	CASSLDWGASEAFF